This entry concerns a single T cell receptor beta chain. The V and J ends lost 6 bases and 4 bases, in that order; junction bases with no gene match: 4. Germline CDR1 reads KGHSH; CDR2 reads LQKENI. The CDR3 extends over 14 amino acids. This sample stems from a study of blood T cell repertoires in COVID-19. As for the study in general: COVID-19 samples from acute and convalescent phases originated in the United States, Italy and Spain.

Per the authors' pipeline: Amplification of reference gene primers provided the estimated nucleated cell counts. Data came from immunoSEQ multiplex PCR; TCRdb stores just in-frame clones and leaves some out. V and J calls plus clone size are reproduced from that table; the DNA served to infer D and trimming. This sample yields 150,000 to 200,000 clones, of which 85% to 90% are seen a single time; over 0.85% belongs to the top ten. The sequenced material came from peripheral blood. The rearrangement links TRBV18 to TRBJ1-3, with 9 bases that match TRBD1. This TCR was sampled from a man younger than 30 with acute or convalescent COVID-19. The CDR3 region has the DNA TGTGCCAGCTCTACCGGGACAGGGGGAAACACCATATATTTT. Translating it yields CASSTGTGGNTIYF.